Listed below are T cell receptor beta chains from one sample, sequenced in a study of PD-1 blockade in classical Hodgkin lymphoma. The repertoire was sequenced with immunoSEQ multiplex PCR; TCRdb's copy has only in-frame clones and lacks some. The data contain around 14,000 clones, 85% to 90% of them seen just once; the ten biggest clones take up approximately 4.2%. The sample consisted of peripheral blood mononuclear cells (PBMCs), taken at baseline. The receptors were sampled from a human donor with classical Hodgkin lymphoma. Both conserved end residues are part of each CDR3. Fields, in order: V gene, CDR3 length, D gene, clone size, J gene, CDR3 protein, CDR3 DNA. The D gene is left open where the match is weak. Only some rows state a clone size, as once, few, many or a class for expanded clones.

TRBV27	15	NA	NA	TRBJ2-1	CASSESGYELNEQFF	TGTGCCAGCAGCGAGAGCGGGTACGAACTTAATGAGCAGTTCTTC
TRBV7-9	13	TRBD2	NA	TRBJ2-7	CASSQSSGYEQYF	TGTGCCAGCAGTCAATCTAGCGGATACGAGCAGTACTTC
TRBV11-2	14	TRBD2	NA	TRBJ2-7	CASSSTGGRYEQYF	TGTGCCAGCAGCTCAACGGGAGGGCGGTACGAGCAGTACTTC
TRBV2	13	NA	NA	TRBJ1-2	CASSEKGSFGYTF	TGTGCCAGCAGTGAAAAGGGGTCCTTTGGCTACACCTTC
TRBV19	15	NA	NA	TRBJ2-1	CASSLKGAAYNEQFF	TGTGCCAGTAGTCTGAAAGGGGCCGCCTACAATGAGCAGTTCTTC
TRBV7-8	15	TRBD2	NA	TRBJ2-7	CASSLETSGRYEQYF	TGTGCCAGCAGCTTGGAGACTAGCGGGAGATACGAGCAGTACTTC
TRBV25-1	13	NA	NA	TRBJ2-2	CASSERTTGELFF	TGTGCCAGCAGTGAGCGGACCACCGGGGAGCTGTTTTTT
TRBV7-9	16	NA	NA	TRBJ2-7	CASSLDLARVSYEQYF	TGTGCCAGCAGCTTAGATTTGGCGAGGGTTTCCTACGAGCAGTACTTC
TRBV29-1	13	NA	NA	TRBJ1-2	CSVEVSGIYGYTF	TGCAGCGTTGAAGTTTCAGGCATTTATGGCTACACCTTC
TRBV9	16	TRBD1	NA	TRBJ1-1	CASSAGTGYGNTEAFF	TGTGCCAGCAGCGCGGGGACAGGGTATGGGAACACTGAAGCTTTCTTT
TRBV2	13	NA	NA	TRBJ1-2	CASREDTPVGYTF	TGTGCCAGCAGGGAGGACACACCGGTTGGCTACACCTTC
TRBV28	13	NA	few	TRBJ1-1	CASSPPTRTEAFF	TGTGCCAGCAGTCCCCCCACCAGGACTGAAGCTTTCTTT
TRBV11-2	17	TRBD1	NA	TRBJ2-6	CASSFRDRGSGANVLTF	TGTGCCAGCAGCTTTAGGGACAGGGGCTCTGGGGCCAACGTCCTGACTTTC
TRBV27	15	TRBD1	NA	TRBJ2-7	CASSPETGVTYEQYF	TGTGCCAGCAGTCCAGAGACAGGGGTAACTTACGAGCAGTACTTC
TRBV7-2	17	TRBD2	NA	TRBJ2-3	CASSLPLAGPSTDTQYF	TGTGCCAGCAGCTTACCGCTAGCGGGGCCAAGCACAGATACGCAGTATTTT
TRBV6-5	13	NA	few	TRBJ1-5	CASSYAGNQPQHF	TGTGCCAGCAGTTACGCTGGCAATCAGCCCCAGCATTTT
TRBV29-1	13	NA	NA	TRBJ1-1	CSVESKRGTEAFF	TGCAGCGTTGAGTCTAAAAGGGGGACTGAAGCTTTCTTT
TRBV5-5	15	TRBD2	NA	TRBJ2-7	CASSQRGLASHEQYF	TGTGCCAGCAGCCAAAGGGGACTAGCTTCCCACGAGCAGTACTTC
TRBV29-1	15	NA	NA	TRBJ2-1	CSGGARGGSGDEQFF	TGCAGCGGGGGGGCCAGGGGCGGGAGTGGGGATGAGCAGTTCTTC
TRBV5-8	11	NA	NA	TRBJ2-1	CASNQRDEQFF	TGTGCCAGCAACCAACGAGATGAGCAGTTCTTC
TRBV7-8	14	NA	NA	TRBJ1-4	CASSLIREHEKLFF	TGTGCCAGCAGCTTAATCCGGGAGCATGAAAAACTGTTTTTT
TRBV28	12	TRBD1	NA	TRBJ1-1	CASSLGDREAFF	TGTGCCAGCAGTTTGGGGGACAGGGAAGCTTTCTTT
TRBV27	18	TRBD1	NA	TRBJ1-1	CASREFGTGDVINTEAFF	TGTGCCAGCAGAGAGTTCGGGACAGGGGATGTTATTAACACTGAAGCTTTCTTT
TRBV27	14	TRBD1	once	TRBJ1-1	CATLPQGANTEAFF	TGTGCCACTTTACCCCAGGGGGCGAACACTGAAGCTTTCTTT
TRBV13	16	TRBD2	NA	TRBJ2-3	CASSLETAGGSYTQYF	TGTGCCAGCAGCTTAGAAACAGCGGGGGGTTCTTATACGCAGTATTTT
TRBV6-1	17	TRBD2	NA	TRBJ2-5	CASSGRIAGGPRETQYF	TGTGCCAGCAGTGGCAGAATAGCGGGGGGGCCGAGGGAGACCCAGTACTTC
TRBV30	14	NA	NA	TRBJ1-3	CAWRQWTVGNTIYF	TGTGCCTGGAGGCAGTGGACAGTTGGAAACACCATATATTTT
TRBV14	20	TRBD1	few	TRBJ1-2	CASSQESRRTDRGLLDGYTF	TGTGCCAGCAGCCAAGAAAGTAGAAGGACCGACAGGGGGCTATTAGATGGCTACACCTTC
TRBV7-2	15	TRBD2	NA	TRBJ2-7	CASSFRLAGAYEQYF	TGTGCCAGCAGCTTCCGACTAGCGGGAGCCTACGAGCAGTACTTC
TRBV27	15	NA	NA	TRBJ2-1	CASSSTPSSYNEQFF	TGTGCCAGCAGTTCGACTCCTTCCTCCTACAATGAGCAGTTCTTC
TRBV6-6	12	NA	few	TRBJ2-7	CASSYEHYEQYF	TGTGCCAGCAGTTACGAACACTACGAGCAGTACTTC
TRBV6-5	15	TRBD1	NA	TRBJ2-7	CASSYNRGHSYEQYF	TGTGCCAGCAGTTACAACAGGGGGCACTCCTACGAGCAGTACTTC
TRBV7-3	15	NA	once	TRBJ2-3	CASGLSGSQKDTQYF	TGTGCCAGCGGCCTGAGTGGGAGTCAGAAAGATACGCAGTATTTT
TRBV15	13	NA	NA	TRBJ1-2	CATSRGDTLGYTF	TGTGCCACCAGCAGAGGGGACACCCTTGGCTACACCTTC
TRBV2	14	NA	few	TRBJ2-3	CASSVGGGPDTQYF	TGTGCCAGCAGTGTTGGGGGGGGGCCAGATACGCAGTATTTT
TRBV7-8	15	TRBD2	NA	TRBJ2-1	CASRISGSRYNEQFF	TGTGCCAGCAGGATTAGCGGGAGCCGCTACAATGAGCAGTTCTTC
TRBV19	13	NA	once	TRBJ1-2	CASSNIGGYGYTF	TGTGCCAGTAGTAATATAGGCGGCTATGGCTACACCTTC
TRBV19	12	NA	NA	TRBJ1-2	CASRIGYYGYTF	TGTGCCAGTAGAATTGGGTACTATGGCTACACCTTC
TRBV2	14	NA	NA	TRBJ2-7	CASSGLNGSYEQYF	TGTGCCAGCAGTGGTCTGAATGGCTCCTACGAGCAGTACTTC
TRBV29-1	13	NA	once	TRBJ2-5	CSVGDTLGETQYF	TGCAGCGTTGGGGACACCTTGGGGGAGACCCAGTACTTC
TRBV2	15	NA	once	TRBJ2-7	CASSEAGSFLYEQYF	TGTGCCAGCAGTGAAGCAGGTTCTTTCCTCTACGAGCAGTACTTC
TRBV5-1	14	NA	NA	TRBJ2-7	CASSLEGGSYEQYF	TGCGCCAGCAGCCTGGAAGGTGGCTCCTACGAGCAGTACTTC
TRBV2	15	TRBD1	NA	TRBJ2-1	CASSGTGGPYNEQFF	TGTGCCAGCAGTGGGACAGGGGGTCCCTACAATGAGCAGTTCTTC
TRBV2	14	TRBD1	NA	TRBJ1-5	CASRTRGSNQPQHF	TGTGCCAGCCGTACCAGGGGGAGCAATCAGCCCCAGCATTTT
TRBV9	17	TRBD2	NA	TRBJ2-1	CASSVVASGRAYNEQFF	TGTGCCAGCAGCGTAGTGGCTAGCGGGAGGGCCTACAATGAGCAGTTCTTC
TRBV4-3	14	NA	NA	TRBJ1-1	CASSQLQGNTEAFF	TGCGCCAGCAGCCAATTACAGGGAAACACTGAAGCTTTCTTT
TRBV27	15	TRBD1	NA	TRBJ1-2	CASSLRPGTGHGYTF	TGTGCCAGCAGCCTAAGACCTGGGACAGGGCATGGCTACACCTTC